This entry lists 17 T cell receptor beta chains sequenced from one sample in a study of a mutant IDH1 vaccine in newly diagnosed glioma. Clones were read by immunoSEQ multiplex PCR, and TCRdb kept only the in-frame ones, dropping some. The sample includes tens of thousands of clones, less than 85% of them seen just once. No antigen has been identified for these receptors. Indicated time point: week 11, during vaccination. Mutant IDH1 20-mer peptide, at 300 ug, made up each vaccine dose, with topical imiquimod. Sequencing used PBMCs, obtained from a glioma patient whose treatment included an IDH1 peptide vaccine. The receptors shown here come from a man younger than 40 with glioma.

The chain couples TRBV5-4 to TRBJ2-5, with 9 bases aligning to TRBD1. The DNA end is more similar to TRBJ2-7, so the J call may be wrong. Germline CDR1 is SGHNT and CDR2 is YYREEE (reference sequence). This CDR3 region has 16 residues. CDR3 sequence reads: CASSLDRGTGYYEQYF. The CDR3 coding sequence is TGTGCCAGCAGCTTGGATCGGGGGACAGGGTACTACGAGCAGTACTTC.

V is TRBV6-6 and J is TRBJ1-1; 7 nucleotides agree with TRBD1. J was trimmed by 3 bases and V by 4 bases; bases with no gene match: 5. The germline CDR1 and CDR2 sequences are MNHNY and SVGAGI (reference sequence). The CDR3 runs to 14 residues. In DNA, the CDR3 is TGTGCCAGCAGTTCCTTTCAGGGGGACACTGAAGCTTTCTTT. It yields the protein CASSSFQGDTEAFF.

The rearrangement links TRBV19 to TRBJ1-3, with D tentatively TRBD1 (6 bases). The CDR3 is 14 residues long. The V end lost 6 bases, the J end lost 1 base, and 10 bases lay between the germline ends. Germline CDR1 LNHDA, CDR2 SQIVND (reference sequence). CDR3 nucleotides: TGTGCCAGTAGGCGGACAGTATCTGGAAACACCATATATTTT. Protein sequence: CASRRTVSGNTIYF.

V and J are TRBV6-1 and TRBJ2-5; 8 nucleotides agree with TRBD1. J lost 5 bases, V lost 7 bases, and 9 bases had no gene match. Germline assignment: CDR1 MNHNS and CDR2 SASEGT. This CDR3 comprises 14 residues. The CDR3 reads CASTRDRGPETQYF. The DNA of the CDR3 is TGTGCCAGCACCCGCGACAGGGGCCCGGAGACCCAGTACTTC.

The rearrangement links TRBV5-6 to TRBJ1-5; D is unresolved. The CDR3 consists of 18 residues. V was cut by 6 bases and J by 7 bases, with 29 bases left in between. Per the germline V gene, CDR1 is SGHDT and CDR2 is YYEEEE. CDR3 protein: CASTSLGLQVDFGQPQHF. CDR3 in DNA: TGTGCCAGCACCTCTCTTGGTTTGCAGGTCGACTTTGGACAGCCCCAGCATTTT. Supplemented by reference TRBV5-6 and TRBJ1-5, the full variable domain reads DAGVTQSPTHLIKTRGQQVTLRCSPKSGHDTVSWYQQALGQGPQFIFQYYEEEERQRGNFPDRFSGHQFPNYSSELNVNALLLGDSALYLCASTSLGLQVDFGQPQHFGDGTRLSIL.

J is TRBJ2-3 and V is TRBV5-5; D call uncertain. CDR1 SGHKS and CDR2 YYEKEE come from the germline V gene (reference sequence). The CDR3 contains 13 residues. With 0 bases removed from V and 5 bases from J, the gap between germline ends came to 7 bases. The CDR3 loop reads CASSLDGIDTQYF. The CDR3 nucleotides are TGTGCCAGCAGCTTGGATGGAATAGATACGCAGTATTTT.

The chain couples TRBV2 to TRBJ1-1; D ambiguous. V shed 6 bases and J shed 1 base, with 21 bases lying between them. CDR3 length: 17 amino acids. Germline CDR1 is SNHLY and CDR2 is FYNNEI. CDR3 amino acids: CASSVNPSWGENTEAFF. The CDR3 region has the DNA TGTGCCAGCAGCGTAAACCCCAGCTGGGGAGAGAACACTGAAGCTTTCTTT.

The rearrangement joins TRBV19 to TRBJ2-2, with 8 nucleotides matching TRBD2. The V segment lost 6 bases and the J segment 4 bases; nucleotides outside the gene matches: 13. Germline lookup yields CDR1 LNHDA and CDR2 SQIVND (reference sequence). The CDR3 length is 17 residues. The CDR3, as DNA: TGTGCCAGTAGCCACCCGGGAAGCGGGAGATTCACCGGGGAGCTGTTTTTT. Protein sequence: CASSHPGSGRFTGELFF.

The chain links TRBV5-1 to TRBJ1-2; 10 bases fit TRBD1. There are 15 residues in the CDR3. The V segment lost 4 bases and the J segment 4 bases; nucleotides outside the gene matches: 7. In germline, CDR1 is SGHRS, CDR2 YFSETQ. The CDR3 nucleotides read TGCGCCAGCAGCGGACGACAGGGGGCCGGCTATGGCTACACCTTC. Protein product: CASSGRQGAGYGYTF.

This clone appeared a few times. The chain employs TRBV5-1 and TRBJ2-1; D remains ambiguous. The length of the CDR3 is 13 residues. Germline V gives CDR1 SGHRS, CDR2 YFSETQ. V lost 1 base to trimming and J lost 4 bases, with 6 bases between them. The CDR3 is CASSLSLYNEQFF. The CDR3 DNA is TGCGCCAGCAGCTTGTCTCTATACAATGAGCAGTTCTTC.

The chain is built from TRBV11-2 and TRBJ2-1; D is uncertain. This CDR3 is built from 16 residues. The V end was cut by 2 bases, the J end by 6 bases, with 17 bases between. Per germline, CDR1 SGHAT and CDR2 FQNNGV. CDR3 loop: CASSLLPRGVGNEQFF. The CDR3 nucleotides are TGTGCCAGCAGCTTACTACCCCGCGGAGTGGGCAATGAGCAGTTCTTC.

This rearrangement joins TRBV27 to TRBJ2-3; 7 bases line up with TRBD2. The CDR3 spans 13 residues. V gave up 4 bases and J gave up 5 bases; unmatched junction bases: 3. Per the germline V gene, CDR1 is MNHEY and CDR2 is SMNVEV (reference sequence). The CDR3 region has the DNA TGTGCCAGCAGTTGGGGGGGTGGAGATACGCAGTATTTT. Its translation: CASSWGGGDTQYF.

This clone came up once. Other DNA sequences within the sample encode an identical CDR3. The V gene is TRBV25-1, the J gene TRBJ2-7, with D possibly being TRBD1 (6 bases). The CDR3 has 14 amino acids. V lost 5 bases to trimming and J lost 1 base, with 12 bases between them. Per the germline V gene, CDR1 is MGHDK and CDR2 is SYGVNS. CDR3: CASSRAGVSYEQYF. The DNA for the CDR3 is TGTGCCAGCAGTAGGGCAGGGGTGTCCTACGAGCAGTACTTC.

V usage is TRBV18 and J usage is TRBJ1-2, with D perhaps TRBD1 (5 bases). From germline, CDR1 is KGHSH and CDR2 LQKENI. CDR3 length: 13 amino acids. V lost 4 bases and J lost 8, with 14 bases in between. The CDR3 loop is CASSQGQGEGYTF. Written as DNA, the CDR3 is TGTGCCAGCTCACAGGGCCAGGGCGAAGGCTACACCTTC.

The genes are TRBV28 and TRBJ1-2; a possible D gene is TRBD1 (5 bases). Germline CDR1 and CDR2: MDHEN and SYDVKM. This CDR3 is built from 13 residues. V was shortened by 3 bases and J by 1 base, with 6 bases between the two germline ends. Here the CDR3 reads CASSFQGNYGYTF. The CDR3, as DNA: TGTGCCAGCAGTTTCCAGGGTAACTATGGCTACACCTTC.

CDR3 sequence (DNA): TGTGCCAGCGGCAGGACGGTAATAACAACTAATGAAAAACTGTTTTTT. Translating it yields CASGRTVITTNEKLFF. The rearrangement links TRBV28 to TRBJ1-4; D not resolved. This CDR3 spans 16 amino acids. Germline V gene data show CDR1 as MDHEN and CDR2 as SYDVKM. Trimming cost V 8 bases and J 0 bases, with 16 bases left between them.

This chain links TRBV7-9 with TRBJ1-1; a possible D gene is TRBD1 (5 bases). Germline CDR1 is SEHNR and CDR2 is FQNEAQ (reference sequence). This CDR3 has 16 residues. Trimming removed 4 bases from V and 6 bases from J, with 21 bases in between. DNA for the CDR3: TGTGCCAGCAGCTCAGTGACGACAGACGGTAGGGCTGAAGCTTTCTTT. Encoded protein: CASSSVTTDGRAEAFF.